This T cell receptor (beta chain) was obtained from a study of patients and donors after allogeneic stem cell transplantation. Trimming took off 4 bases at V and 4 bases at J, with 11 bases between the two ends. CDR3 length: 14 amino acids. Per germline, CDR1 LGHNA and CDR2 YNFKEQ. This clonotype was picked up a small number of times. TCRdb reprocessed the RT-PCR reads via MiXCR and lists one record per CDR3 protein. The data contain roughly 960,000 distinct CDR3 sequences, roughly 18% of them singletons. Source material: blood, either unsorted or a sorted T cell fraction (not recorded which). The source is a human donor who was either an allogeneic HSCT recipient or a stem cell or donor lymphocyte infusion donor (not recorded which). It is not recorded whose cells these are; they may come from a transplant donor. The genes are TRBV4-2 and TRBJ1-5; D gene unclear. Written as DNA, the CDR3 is TGTGCCAGCAGCCCTTGGTCAGGAAATCAGCCCCAGCATTTT. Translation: CASSPWSGNQPQHF.